These 28 T cell receptor beta chains were sequenced from one sample in a study of shared clonotypes between healthy human individuals. Clones were sequenced by immunoSEQ multiplex PCR, and TCRdb holds only the in-frame ones, with some missing. This sample has just under 350,000 clones, with roughly 70% found just once. Sequencing was performed on memory CD4+ T cells sorted from blood. Subset of the sample: CD45RA-negative fraction. These TCRs come from a man aged 25 to 40 in good health.

This clone appeared a few times. V is TRBV5-1 and J is TRBJ2-3, with D unresolved. Trimming pared 4 bases from V and 2 bases from J, leaving 11 bases between. Germline V gene data show CDR1 as SGHRS and CDR2 as YFSETQ. The CDR3 extends over 14 amino acids. The CDR3 nucleotides are TGCGCCAGCAGCCCGGGCGGTGACACAGATACGCAGTATTTT. The encoded protein is CASSPGGDTDTQYF.

The gene calls are TRBV4-3 and TRBJ2-5; TRBD1 matches at 9 bases. Losses at the gene ends were 0 bases for V and 4 bases for J; bases not matched to a gene: 15. Germline V gene data show CDR1 as LGHNA and CDR2 as YSLEER. This CDR3 is built from 19 residues. CDR3 residues: CASSQERGPGQGFLETQYF. The CDR3 DNA follows: TGCGCCAGCAGCCAAGAGAGGGGGCCGGGACAGGGCTTTTTAGAGACCCAGTACTTC.

The chain joins TRBV20-1 to TRBJ2-7; no firm D call. In germline, CDR1 is DFQATT, CDR2 SNEGSKA (reference sequence). Trimming shortened V by 4 bases and J by 7 bases, and 8 bases separated the two germline ends. The CDR3 length is 10 residues. CDR3 bases: TGCAGTGCTATCCGGAGTGAGCAGTACTTC. This translates into CSAIRSEQYF.

This clone was seen a few times. The rearrangement joins TRBV18 to TRBJ1-1; TRBD1 is a possible D gene (6 bases). V lost 3 bases and J 1 base, leaving 15 bases between the germline ends. The CDR3 covers 16 residues. CDR1 and CDR2 (germline): KGHSH, LQKENI. The CDR3, as DNA: TGTGCCAGCTCACCGCCAAACAGGGCAGAGAACACTGAAGCTTTCTTT. Its protein product is CASSPPNRAENTEAFF.

J is TRBJ1-6 and V is TRBV18; D perhaps matches TRBD1 (5 bases). Trimming removed 3 bases from V and 7 bases from J, with 10 bases in between. Germline V gene data show CDR1 as KGHSH and CDR2 as LQKENI. This CDR3 has 14 amino acids. The CDR3 DNA sequence: TGTGCCAGCTCACCGGGACCGATAAATTCACCCCTCCACTTT. Protein: CASSPGPINSPLHF.

V is TRBV30 and J is TRBJ2-1; a possible D gene is TRBD2 (5 bases). The CDR3 totals 18 residues. The V and J ends lost 0 bases and 7 bases respectively, with 25 bases between them. Germline CDR1 reads GTSNPN; CDR2 reads SVGIG (reference sequence). The DNA for the CDR3 is TGTGCCTGGAGTGTTAAATTAGGAGAACGGGGTCGGGAAAATGAGCAGTTCTTC. Protein product: CAWSVKLGERGRENEQFF.

CDR3 in amino acids: CASSKGSNEQFF. The CDR3, as DNA: TGTGCCAGTAGTAAGGGCAGCAATGAGCAGTTCTTC. The chain uses TRBV19 and TRBJ2-1; D is unclear. CDR1 is LNHDA and CDR2 is SQIVND in the germline V gene (reference sequence). V shed 4 bases and J shed 6 bases, with 7 bases lying between them. The length of the CDR3 is 12 residues. Supplemented by reference TRBV19 and TRBJ2-1, the full variable domain reads DGGITQSPKYLFRKEGQNVTLSCEQNLNHDAMYWYRQDPGQGLRLIYYSQIVNDFQKGDIAEGYSVSREKKESFPLTVTSAQKNPTAFYLCASSKGSNEQFFGPGTRLTVL.

This chain uses TRBV2 with TRBJ1-1, with D possibly being TRBD1 (5 bases). Germline CDR1 and CDR2: SNHLY and FYNNEI. Deletions cut 6 bases from V and 2 bases from J, with 10 bases between. The CDR3 runs to 13 residues. CDR3 bases: TGTGCCAGCAGCCTAGACAGTAACACTGAAGCTTTCTTT. Translation: CASSLDSNTEAFF.

The chain employs TRBV7-2 and TRBJ2-1; D is possibly TRBD2 (5 bases). The germline CDR1 and CDR2 sequences are SGHTA and FQGNSA. The CDR3 extends over 14 amino acids. The germline V and J ends were trimmed by 5 bases and 8 bases, with 16 bases remaining between them. The CDR3 sequence is CASSPTGSKDEQFF. As DNA, the CDR3 is TGTGCCAGCAGCCCAACGGGGAGTAAAGATGAGCAGTTCTTC.

This chain links TRBV6-5 with TRBJ1-1, with 7 bases identical to TRBD1. Germline lookup yields CDR1 MNHEY and CDR2 SVGAGI. Losses at the gene ends were 6 bases for V and 2 bases for J; bases not matched to a gene: 6. CDR3 length: 14 residues. CDR3 region: CASRIGTANTEAFF. CDR3 DNA: TGTGCCAGCAGAATAGGGACAGCAAACACTGAAGCTTTCTTT.

The gene calls are TRBV11-2 and TRBJ2-5; TRBD2 agrees at 9 bases. The CDR3 is 15 residues long. Trimming removed 5 bases from V and 0 bases from J; junction bases left unmatched: 4. CDR1 is SGHAT and CDR2 is FQNNGV in the germline V gene. For the CDR3, the DNA is TGTGCCAGCAGCCTCCAGCGGGAGGACCAAGAGACCCAGTACTTC. This gives the protein CASSLQREDQETQYF. Using reference TRBV11-2 and TRBJ2-5 for the parts outside the CDR3, the full variable domain is EAGVAQSPRYKIIEKRQSVAFWCNPISGHATLYWYQQILGQGPKLLIQFQNNGVVDDSQLPKDRFSAERLKGVDSTLKIQPAKLEDSAVYLCASSLQREDQETQYFGPGTRLLVL.

The chain links TRBV11-3 to TRBJ2-5; D uncertain. CDR1 is SGHNT, CDR2 YENEEA, per germline. This CDR3 spans 13 amino acids. V gave up 3 bases and J gave up 5 bases, with 10 bases separating them. The CDR3 DNA reads as TGTGCCAGCAGCTTTGGGATTTGGGAGACCCAGTACTTC. Translation: CASSFGIWETQYF.

This chain connects TRBV11-2 to TRBJ1-3; TRBD1 is a possible D gene (5 bases). Trimming pared 4 bases from V and 7 bases from J, leaving 8 bases between. The CDR3 covers 12 residues. Looked up from germline, CDR1 is SGHAT and CDR2 is FQNNGV. The CDR3 DNA is TGTGCCAGCAGCTACAAGGGGAACACCATATATTTT. Amino acids: CASSYKGNTIYF.

This chain joins TRBV5-1 and TRBJ2-1; TRBD2 is a possible D gene (6 bases). Trimming took off 2 bases at V and 3 bases at J, with 12 bases between the two ends. This CDR3 is 15 amino acids long. Germline V gene data show CDR1 as SGHRS and CDR2 as YFSETQ. CDR3 sequence: CASSFSTSFYNEQFF. The CDR3 DNA follows: TGCGCCAGCAGCTTTTCGACTAGTTTCTACAATGAGCAGTTCTTC.

V and J are TRBV28 and TRBJ2-2; 10 bases agree with TRBD2. Germline V lookup: CDR1 MDHEN, CDR2 SYDVKM. The CDR3 length is 16 residues. V trimming: 2 bases; J trimming: 6 bases; junction bases outside the gene matches: 6. CDR3 protein: CASSLVGLAGAGELFF. CDR3 nucleotides: TGTGCCAGCAGTTTAGTGGGCCTAGCGGGAGCCGGGGAGCTGTTTTTT.

This chain joins TRBV4-3 and TRBJ2-2, with D uncertain. Germline V gene data show CDR1 as LGHNA and CDR2 as YSLEER. Trimming shortened V by 0 bases and J by 7 bases, and 9 bases separated the two germline ends. The CDR3 runs to 14 residues. The CDR3 protein is CASSQEDGSGELFF. Here the CDR3 DNA reads TGCGCCAGCAGCCAAGAGGATGGCAGCGGGGAGCTGTTTTTT.

This clone was found many times. The V call is TRBV7-8, the J call TRBJ2-1, with TRBD2 matching 8 bases. V was clipped by 1 base and J by 8 bases; unmatched bases: 16. The CDR3 length is 18 residues. Germline values: CDR1 SGHVS, CDR2 FQNEAQ. Here the CDR3 reads CASSLVVSGAGATHEQFF. CDR3 nucleotides: TGTGCCAGCAGCTTAGTGGTATCGGGAGCGGGAGCAACCCATGAGCAGTTCTTC.

CDR3 nucleotide sequence: TGTGCCAGCGGGGCGGACAAGAGCTACTACGAGCAGTACTTC. Translation gives CASGADKSYYEQYF. The chain uses TRBV2 and TRBJ2-7, with D tentatively TRBD1 (5 bases). The CDR3 covers 14 residues. V dropped 8 bases and J dropped 3 bases, with 17 bases sitting between them. Germline-derived CDR1 and CDR2 are SNHLY and FYNNEI.

This clone was seen more than once but under ten times. The sample contains more than one DNA sequence encoding this CDR3. This chain joins TRBV7-2 and TRBJ2-3, with D possibly TRBD2 on 6 matching bases. Germline V gene lookup returns CDR1 SGHTA and CDR2 FQGNSA. The CDR3 is made up of 15 amino acids. Trimming shortened V by 2 bases and J by 0 bases, and 9 bases separated the two germline ends. The CDR3 coding sequence is TGTGCCAGCAGCTTATCGGGGACTAGCACAGATACGCAGTATTTT. Protein product: CASSLSGTSTDTQYF.

This clone was seen more than once but under ten times. V is TRBV6-1 and J is TRBJ2-1; perhaps TRBD1 as D (5 bases). With 7 bases removed from V and 6 bases from J, the gap between germline ends came to 16 bases. The CDR3 is 14 residues long. Germline V lookup: CDR1 MNHNS, CDR2 SASEGT. The CDR3 region is CASIPDRTRNEQFF. The CDR3 DNA reads as TGTGCCAGCATCCCCGACAGAACCCGCAATGAGCAGTTCTTC.

The chain is built from TRBV10-3 and TRBJ1-2; no reliable D call. CDR3 length: 14 amino acids. From germline, CDR1 is ENHRY and CDR2 SYGVKD. Trimming left V 7 bases short and J 0 bases short, with 12 bases between. The CDR3 reads CAITAGSANYGYTF. Here the CDR3 DNA reads TGTGCCATCACGGCAGGCTCGGCTAACTATGGCTACACCTTC.

The CDR3 loop is CASSFSLTGGASETQYF. The CDR3 coding sequence is TGTGCCAGCAGCTTCTCCTTGACAGGGGGCGCGAGCGAGACCCAGTACTTC. The chain uses TRBV7-6 and TRBJ2-5; 10 bases are a match to TRBD1. Germline loops: CDR1 SGHVS, CDR2 FNYEAQ. CDR3 length equals 17 residues. V shed 3 bases and J 5 bases; nucleotides not matched to a gene: 12.

The sample holds one count of this clone. V gene TRBV28 combines with J gene TRBJ2-4; the match to TRBD2 covers 8 bases. V gave up 6 bases and J gave up 3 bases; unmatched junction bases: 7. Germline V gives CDR1 MDHEN, CDR2 SYDVKM. CDR3 size: 15 residues. The CDR3 DNA follows: TGTGCCAGCAGCCCGGGAGGGCCAGGCAAAAACATTCAGTACTTC. This gives the protein CASSPGGPGKNIQYF.

The gene calls are TRBV4-2 and TRBJ2-3, with 12 bases fitting TRBD2. Germline lookup yields CDR1 LGHNA and CDR2 YNFKEQ. CDR3 length: 16 amino acids. V gave up 1 base and J gave up 7 bases; unmatched junction bases: 6. CDR3 DNA sequence: TGTGCCAGCAGCCAAGGGACTAGCGGGACACAGAATACGCAGTATTTT. It yields the protein CASSQGTSGTQNTQYF.

This chain connects TRBV11-2 to TRBJ2-1, with a possible D match to TRBD1 (6 bases). Germline CDR1 is SGHAT and CDR2 is FQNNGV. V gave up 4 bases and J gave up 0 bases, with 10 bases separating them. The CDR3 is made up of 15 amino acids. The CDR3 is CASSYRQASYNEQFF. In DNA form, the CDR3 reads TGTGCCAGCAGCTACCGACAGGCCTCCTACAATGAGCAGTTCTTC. The full variable domain, with the rest looked up from reference TRBV11-2 and TRBJ2-1, is EAGVAQSPRYKIIEKRQSVAFWCNPISGHATLYWYQQILGQGPKLLIQFQNNGVVDDSQLPKDRFSAERLKGVDSTLKIQPAKLEDSAVYLCASSYRQASYNEQFFGPGTRLTVL.

The CDR3, as DNA: TGTGCCAGCAGTTTAGGGGCAGGGGATAGGATACCTTTCTTT. This codes for CASSLGAGDRIPFF. V and J are TRBV28 and TRBJ1-1; tentative D call: TRBD1 (6 bases). Trimming left V 2 bases short and J 12 bases short, with 19 bases between. CDR3 length equals 14 residues. Germline CDR1 is MDHEN and CDR2 is SYDVKM.

Concerning this clone: At one boundary the junction diverges from the germline segment, which might be a read error. The rearrangement uses TRBV6-1 and TRBJ2-7, with D possibly matching TRBD2 (5 bases). CDR3 length equals 14 residues. Germline V gene lookup returns CDR1 MNHNS and CDR2 SASEGT. The CDR3 spells CASRRASQSYGQYF. In DNA form, the CDR3 reads TGTGCCAGCAGGCGGGCGAGTCAGTCCTACGGGCAGTACTTC.

The gene calls are TRBV10-1 and TRBJ2-1; D possibly corresponds to TRBD2 (6 bases). The CDR3 sequence is 12 residues long. The V gene's germline CDR1 is WNHNN and CDR2 SYGVQD (reference sequence). Trimming took off 9 bases at V and 1 base at J, with 7 bases between the two ends. CDR3 DNA sequence: TGCGCCAGTGGGACTTCCTACAATGAGCAGTTCTTC. Translated: CASGTSYNEQFF.